One sample yielded the 9 T cell receptor beta chains listed below, sequenced in a study of blood T cell repertoires in COVID-19. Profiling relied on immunoSEQ multiplex PCR, and the TCRdb table lists in-frame clones only, not all of them. This sample has some 150,000 clones; about 90% occur once, and the top ten carry approximately 0.59%. Sequencing input: peripheral blood. The origin of the receptors is a man aged 50-59 years with acute or convalescent COVID-19.

The rearrangement uses TRBV19 and TRBJ1-6; TRBD1 agrees at 7 bases. J gave up 6 bases and V 7 bases, and 15 bases lay outside the gene matches. The CDR3 contains 17 residues. Per germline, CDR1 LNHDA and CDR2 SQIVND (reference sequence). For the CDR3, the DNA is TGTGCCAGTAATCTACGCCGACAGGGAAAGGGTAATTCACCCCTCCACTTT. This codes for CASNLRRQGKGNSPLHF.

The V and J genes are TRBV27 and TRBJ2-2, with D perhaps matching TRBD1 (5 bases). Germline V CDR1 and CDR2: MNHEY, SMNVEV (reference sequence). V was cut by 0 bases and J by 0 bases, with 5 bases left in between. The CDR3 extends over 15 amino acids. CDR3 nucleotide sequence: TGTGCCAGCAGTTTATCCAGGGCGAACACCGGGGAGCTGTTTTTT. The encoded protein is CASSLSRANTGELFF.

The chain couples TRBV27 to TRBJ1-1; 9 bases fit TRBD1. Germline V gene data show CDR1 as MNHEY and CDR2 as SMNVEV (reference sequence). The CDR3 has 16 amino acids. V shed 5 bases and J 0 bases; nucleotides not matched to a gene: 7. The CDR3 protein is CASSPIQGAMNTEAFF. In DNA, the CDR3 is TGTGCCAGCAGTCCTATACAGGGGGCGATGAACACTGAAGCTTTCTTT.

This sequence joins TRBV2 and TRBJ1-1; maybe TRBD1 (6 bases). Germline CDR1 reads SNHLY; CDR2 reads FYNNEI. This CDR3 contains 15 residues. Trimming took off 8 bases at V and 5 bases at J, with 21 bases between the two ends. The CDR3 region has the DNA TGTGCCAGCGGTAAGAACAGGGTGGATTTGACTGAAGCTTTCTTT. Translation: CASGKNRVDLTEAFF.

The chain is built from TRBV19 and TRBJ2-4, with D possibly TRBD2 on 6 matching bases. Germline V gene lookup returns CDR1 LNHDA and CDR2 SQIVND (reference sequence). The CDR3 sequence is 15 residues long. V was cut by 1 base and J by 8 bases, with 15 bases left in between. The CDR3, as DNA: TGTGCCAGTAGTATAGTGTCGGGGGAAGGAGACATTCAGTACTTC. Residues: CASSIVSGEGDIQYF.

J is TRBJ1-2 and V is TRBV11-2; D uncertain. The CDR3 has 14 amino acids. Germline V gene lookup returns CDR1 SGHAT and CDR2 FQNNGV. V lost 0 bases and J lost 2, with 7 bases in between. This CDR3 is CASSLDHWNYGYTF. In DNA form, the CDR3 reads TGTGCCAGCAGCTTAGATCACTGGAACTATGGCTACACCTTC.

The J gene is TRBJ1-4, the V gene TRBV7-2, with a weak D call TRBD1 (6 bases). The germline gives CDR1 SGHTA, CDR2 FQGNSA. Trimming stripped 3 bases from V and 5 bases from J, with 10 bases between. The CDR3 extends over 14 amino acids. The CDR3 loop reads CASSFFQGNEKLFF. CDR3 coding DNA: TGTGCCAGCAGCTTTTTCCAGGGGAATGAAAAACTGTTTTTT.

CDR3 sequence reads: CASSRLAGASENEQFF. The DNA for the CDR3 is TGTGCCAGCTCACGACTAGCGGGGGCATCAGAAAATGAGCAGTTCTTC. The chain has TRBV18 and TRBJ2-1; 12 bases are a match to TRBD2. Germline-derived CDR1 and CDR2 are KGHSH and LQKENI. This CDR3 contains 16 residues. V lost 4 bases and J lost 7; bases outside the gene matches: 8. Full variable domain (rest looked up from reference TRBV18 and TRBJ2-1): NAGVMQNPRHLVRRRGQEARLRCSPMKGHSHVYWYRQLPEEGLKFMVYLQKENIIDESGMPKERFSAEFPKEGPSILRIQQVVRGDSAAYFCASSRLAGASENEQFFGPGTRLTVL.

CDR3 nucleotide sequence: TGCAGCGTAGGGACAGGGGCGGGAAACACCATATATTTT. Translating it yields CSVGTGAGNTIYF. This chain uses TRBV29-1 with TRBJ1-3; 10 nucleotides line up with TRBD1. Looked up from germline, CDR1 is SQVTM and CDR2 is ANQGSEA. The V gene end was trimmed by 6 bases and the J gene end by 4 bases; junction bases not matched to a gene: 3. This CDR3 has 13 amino acids.